These T cell receptor beta chains were read from a single sample in a study of blood T cell repertoires in COVID-19. Clones were read by immunoSEQ multiplex PCR, and TCRdb kept only the in-frame ones, dropping some. This sample has about 330,000 clones; 85% to 90% occur once, and the top ten carry more than 9%. The sample comprised PBMCs or T cells enriched from blood (not recorded which). The receptors come from a woman under 30 who had recovered from COVID-19. Both conserved end residues are part of each CDR3. A D gene is named only where the DNA matches it firmly. Clone size, where shown, is once, few, many, or a class for clones that have expanded.

size	V	D	J	DNA	CDR3
-	TRBV28	-	TRBJ1-2	TGTGCCAGCAGTCCCTCTGACTATGGCTACACCTTC	CASSPSDYGYTF
-	TRBV3-1/TRBV3-2	-	TRBJ2-7	TGTGCCAGCAGCCAAGATTGGACAACCTACGAGCAGTACTTC	CASSQDWTTYEQYF
-	TRBV5-5	TRBD1	TRBJ1-1	TGTGCCAGCAGCTCTGTTCCGGACAGGGTTTCAGAAGCTTTCTTT	CASSSVPDRVSEAFF
-	TRBV12-3/TRBV12-4	-	TRBJ1-1	TGTGCCAGCAGGCGAGGAACCGGGGGATGTGCTTTCTTT	CASRRGTGGCAFF
-	TRBV5-1	TRBD1	TRBJ1-1	TGCGCCAGCAGCTTAACAGGGGCTAACACTGAAGCTTTCTTT	CASSLTGANTEAFF
-	TRBV2	TRBD1	TRBJ2-7	TGTGCCAGCCACAGACAGGGGACGACGTCCTACGAGCAGTACTTC	CASHRQGTTSYEQYF
-	TRBV19	-	TRBJ1-2	TGTGCCAGTAGTCCCCAGGCAGGGCCCTATGGCTACACCTTC	CASSPQAGPYGYTF
-	TRBV5-1	TRBD2	TRBJ2-5	TGCGCCAGCAGCTTGCCCGGGACTAGCGGGGGGGTGGCAGAGACCCAGTACTTC	CASSLPGTSGGVAETQYF
-	TRBV19	TRBD1	TRBJ1-1	TGTGCCAGTAGTATAGGTCCCGCCGGGACAGGGGGCAGAACTGAAGCTTTCTTT	CASSIGPAGTGGRTEAFF
-	TRBV14	-	TRBJ2-2	TGTGCCAGCAGCCAAGTGGTCGACTTCAACACCGGGGAGCTGTTTTTT	CASSQVVDFNTGELFF
-	TRBV12-5	-	TRBJ1-3	TGTGCTAGTGGTTTCGGGGTCTCTGGAAACACCATATATTTT	CASGFGVSGNTIYF
-	TRBV28	-	TRBJ1-1	TGTGCCAGCAGTTTTCCTCCCTGGGGCAGGGGAATGAACACTGAAGCTTTCTTT	CASSFPPWGRGMNTEAFF
-	TRBV5-1	-	TRBJ1-4	TGCGCCAGCAGCTTGGACGGACAGACGAATGAAAAACTGTTTTTT	CASSLDGQTNEKLFF
-	TRBV7-9	TRBD2	TRBJ2-3	TGTGCCAGCAGCACGGGACTAGCGGGCACAGATACGCAGTATTTT	CASSTGLAGTDTQYF
-	TRBV18	-	TRBJ2-7	TGTGCCAGCTCACCGGGCGGGTCCCACTACGAGCAGTACTTC	CASSPGGSHYEQYF
-	TRBV6-5	-	TRBJ1-5	TGTGCCAGCAGCTATCGGGGGGGAGCTCAGCCCCAGCATTTT	CASSYRGGAQPQHF
-	TRBV18	TRBD2	TRBJ2-7	TGTGCCGCCGGGCCTAGCGGGGATCGCGAGCAGTACTTC	CAAGPSGDREQYF
few	TRBV5-5	TRBD1	TRBJ1-1	TGTGCCAGCAGCACCCAGGGGGATACTGAAGCTTTCTTT	CASSTQGDTEAFF
-	TRBV15	-	TRBJ2-7	TGTGCCACCAGCAGAGATAGGGGATACGAGCAGTACTTC	CATSRDRGYEQYF
-	TRBV10-3	-	TRBJ1-1	TGTGCCATCAGTGAGTTAAGGAGGGAAGCTTTCTTT	CAISELRREAFF
-	TRBV2	-	TRBJ1-6	TGTGCCAGCAGTGGCAGGAGGCTGAATAATTCACCCCTCCACTTT	CASSGRRLNNSPLHF
-	TRBV18	-	TRBJ1-1	TGTGCCAGCTCACAAGGACAGATAACTGAAGCTTTCTTT	CASSQGQITEAFF
-	TRBV29-1	TRBD1	TRBJ2-1	TGCAGCGTTGAATCCCAGGGGGCGCGCAATGAGCAGTTCTTC	CSVESQGARNEQFF
once	TRBV6-5	TRBD2	TRBJ2-7	TGTGCCAGCAGCAAGCCGACTAGCGGGACTGGCGAGCAGTACTTC	CASSKPTSGTGEQYF
-	TRBV7-3	TRBD2	TRBJ2-2	TGTGCCAGCAGCTTAGCGGGAGGAGGGGTTTACGGGGAGCTGTTTTTT	CASSLAGGGVYGELFF
-	TRBV6-4	TRBD2	TRBJ2-1	TGTGCCAGCAGTCTCTCCGGGACTAGCGGGGGGGGTTTGGAGAATGAGCAGTTCTTC	CASSLSGTSGGGLENEQFF
-	TRBV6-5	-	TRBJ1-6	TGTGCCAGCAGTTACTCGCCCGAGGGAGGGTTAAAGTTT	CASSYSPEGGLKF
-	TRBV5-4	TRBD1	TRBJ1-1	TGTGCCAGCAGCTTGCCTCGACAGGGAGCTTTCTTT	CASSLPRQGAFF
-	TRBV7-9	-	TRBJ2-2	TGTGCCAGCAGCTTTATTCCCGGGGAGCTGTTTTTT	CASSFIPGELFF
-	TRBV7-9	-	TRBJ1-6	TGTGCCAGCAGCCCCACAGGGTCATCACCCCTCCACTTT	CASSPTGSSPLHF
-	TRBV6-6	-	TRBJ2-5	TGTGCCAGCAGGGCTAGTGGTGAGACCCAGTACTTC	CASRASGETQYF
-	TRBV5-4	-	TRBJ2-1	TGTGCCAGCAGCTTGGGGCAGGGGTCCTACAATGAGCAGTTCTTC	CASSLGQGSYNEQFF
-	TRBV6-1	TRBD1	TRBJ1-2	TGTGCCAGCAGTGAAGTTGGGGACAGCGTCTATGGCTACACCTTC	CASSEVGDSVYGYTF
-	TRBV27	TRBD1	TRBJ2-7	TGTGCCAGCAGTAATGGACAGGCCTCCTACGAGCAGTACTTC	CASSNGQASYEQYF
-	TRBV11-2	TRBD1	TRBJ1-2	TGTGCCAGCAGCGTAGGACAGGGGAACTATGGCTACACCTTC	CASSVGQGNYGYTF
-	TRBV7-9	-	TRBJ1-1	TGTGCCAGCAGCTTAGTTTCGGGGGTGGGCACTGAAGCTTTCTTT	CASSLVSGVGTEAFF
few	TRBV2	TRBD1	TRBJ1-2	TGTGCCAGCAACAGGGGACAGGTGGATGGCTACACCTTC	CASNRGQVDGYTF
-	TRBV4-1	TRBD2	TRBJ2-5	TGCGCCAGCAGCCCTTTGGGAGGGCAAGAGACCCAGTACTTC	CASSPLGGQETQYF
-	TRBV6-5	-	TRBJ2-2	TGTGCCAGCGGCGGCGGTGCGAACACCGGGGAGCTGTTTTTT	CASGGGANTGELFF
-	TRBV7-8	TRBD2	TRBJ2-7	TGTGCCAGCAGCGAAGGGACTAGCGGGAAATACGAGCAGTACTTC	CASSEGTSGKYEQYF